The entry below gives a single T cell receptor (beta chain) sequence along with its context. Its antigen is as yet unknown. Use of 60 Vbeta and 13 Jbeta primers characterized the PCR. The method was immunoSEQ multiplex PCR; TCRdb's version includes in-frame clones alone and lacks a portion of them. Seen here are about 140,000 clones, roughly two thirds observed once, and the top ten hold 13% to 15%. The CDR3 spans 12 residues. From germline, CDR1 is LNHDA and CDR2 SQIVND (reference sequence). With 1 base removed from V and 8 bases from J, the gap between germline ends came to 8 bases. Each donor was nominally healthy when sampled (though unrecorded immune exposures were likely). This entry comes from a study of cytomegalovirus exposure and HLA in healthy donors. Study findings and constraints: In a later analysis, a missense DCLRE1C variant was linked to TCR beta V- and J-gene trimming.

The chain uses TRBV19 and TRBJ2-5; D is unclear. This receptor was obtained from a human donor in good health. Sequenced material: PBMCs. This CDR3 reads CASSIGLGTQYF. CDR3 in DNA: TGTGCCAGTAGTATAGGCCTAGGAACCCAGTACTTC. Full variable domain (remainder filled in from reference TRBV19 and TRBJ2-5): DGGITQSPKYLFRKEGQNVTLSCEQNLNHDAMYWYRQDPGQGLRLIYYSQIVNDFQKGDIAEGYSVSREKKESFPLTVTSAQKNPTAFYLCASSIGLGTQYFGPGTRLLVL.